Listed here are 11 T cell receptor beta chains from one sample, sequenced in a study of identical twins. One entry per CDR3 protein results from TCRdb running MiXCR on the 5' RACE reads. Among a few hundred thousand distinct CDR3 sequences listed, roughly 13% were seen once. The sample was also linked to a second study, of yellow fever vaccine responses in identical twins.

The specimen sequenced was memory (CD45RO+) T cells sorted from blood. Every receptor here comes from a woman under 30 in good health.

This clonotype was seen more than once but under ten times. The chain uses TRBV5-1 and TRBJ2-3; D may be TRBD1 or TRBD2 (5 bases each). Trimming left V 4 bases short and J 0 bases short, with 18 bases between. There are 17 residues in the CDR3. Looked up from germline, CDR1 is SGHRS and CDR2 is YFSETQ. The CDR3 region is CASSPLGDGISTDTQYF. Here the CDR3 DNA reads TGCGCCAGCAGCCCACTAGGGGACGGGATAAGCACAGATACGCAGTATTTT.

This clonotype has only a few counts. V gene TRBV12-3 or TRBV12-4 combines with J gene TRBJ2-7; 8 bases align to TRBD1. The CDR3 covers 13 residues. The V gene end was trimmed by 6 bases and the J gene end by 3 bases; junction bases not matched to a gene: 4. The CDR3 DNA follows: TGTGCCAGCAGGATCGGGACAGGCTACGAGCAGTACTTC. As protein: CASRIGTGYEQYF.

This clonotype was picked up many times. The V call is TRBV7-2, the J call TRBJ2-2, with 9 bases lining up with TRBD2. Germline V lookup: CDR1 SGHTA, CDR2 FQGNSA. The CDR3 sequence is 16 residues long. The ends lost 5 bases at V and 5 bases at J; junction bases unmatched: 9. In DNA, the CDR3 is TGTGCCAGCAGCCCAATAATTAGCGGGAGTACCGGGGAGCTGTTTTTT. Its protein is CASSPIISGSTGELFF.

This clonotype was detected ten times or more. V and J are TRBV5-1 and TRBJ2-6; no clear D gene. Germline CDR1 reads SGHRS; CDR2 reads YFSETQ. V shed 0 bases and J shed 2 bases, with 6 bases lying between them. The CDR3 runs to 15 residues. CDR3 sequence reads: CASSLGTAGANVLTF. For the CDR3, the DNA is TGCGCCAGCAGCTTGGGTACTGCTGGGGCCAACGTCCTGACTTTC.

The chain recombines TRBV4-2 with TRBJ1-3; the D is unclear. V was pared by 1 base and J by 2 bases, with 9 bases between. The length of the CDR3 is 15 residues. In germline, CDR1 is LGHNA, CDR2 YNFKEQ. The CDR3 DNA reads TGTGCCAGCAGCCAAGGGCCCCAGGCTGGAAACACCATATATTTT. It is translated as CASSQGPQAGNTIYF.

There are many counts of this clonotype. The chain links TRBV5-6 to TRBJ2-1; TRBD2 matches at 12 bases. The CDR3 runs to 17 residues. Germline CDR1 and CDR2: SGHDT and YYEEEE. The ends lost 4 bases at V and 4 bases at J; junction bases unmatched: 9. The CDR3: CASSPYFLAGGYNEQFF. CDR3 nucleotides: TGTGCCAGCAGCCCCTATTTCCTAGCGGGAGGGTACAATGAGCAGTTCTTC.

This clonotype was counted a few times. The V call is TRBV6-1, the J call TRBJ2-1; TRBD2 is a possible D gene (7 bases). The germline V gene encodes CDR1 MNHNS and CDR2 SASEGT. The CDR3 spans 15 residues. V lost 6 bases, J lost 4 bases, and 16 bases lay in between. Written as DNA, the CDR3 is TGTGCCAGCAGCTGGGGGGGGGGCAATTACAATGAGCAGTTCTTC. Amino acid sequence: CASSWGGGNYNEQFF.

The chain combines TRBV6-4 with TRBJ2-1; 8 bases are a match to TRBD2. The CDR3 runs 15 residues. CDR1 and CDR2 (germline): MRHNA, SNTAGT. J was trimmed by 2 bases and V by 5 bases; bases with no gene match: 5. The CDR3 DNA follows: TGTGCCAGCAGTAAAAACGGGGGGGCCTACAATGAGCAGTTCTTC. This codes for CASSKNGGAYNEQFF.

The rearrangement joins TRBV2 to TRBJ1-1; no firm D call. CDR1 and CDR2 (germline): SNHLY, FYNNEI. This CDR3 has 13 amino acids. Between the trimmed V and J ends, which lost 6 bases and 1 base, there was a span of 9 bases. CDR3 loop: CASSTDTNTEAFF. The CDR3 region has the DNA TGTGCCAGCAGCACAGACACGAACACTGAAGCTTTCTTT.

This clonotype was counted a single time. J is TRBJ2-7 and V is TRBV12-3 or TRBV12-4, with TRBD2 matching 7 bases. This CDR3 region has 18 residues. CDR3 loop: CTFSLAHGGGEKSYEQYF. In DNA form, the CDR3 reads TGTACCTTCAGTTTAGCGCATGGCGGGGGAGAGAAATCCTACGAGCAGTACTTC.

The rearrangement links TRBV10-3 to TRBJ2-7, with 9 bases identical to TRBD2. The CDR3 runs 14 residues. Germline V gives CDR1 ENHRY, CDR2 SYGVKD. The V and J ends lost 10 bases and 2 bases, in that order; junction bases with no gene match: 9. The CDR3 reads CATRRGGGTYEQYF. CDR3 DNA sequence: TGTGCCACCCGACGCGGGGGGGGGACCTACGAGCAGTACTTC.